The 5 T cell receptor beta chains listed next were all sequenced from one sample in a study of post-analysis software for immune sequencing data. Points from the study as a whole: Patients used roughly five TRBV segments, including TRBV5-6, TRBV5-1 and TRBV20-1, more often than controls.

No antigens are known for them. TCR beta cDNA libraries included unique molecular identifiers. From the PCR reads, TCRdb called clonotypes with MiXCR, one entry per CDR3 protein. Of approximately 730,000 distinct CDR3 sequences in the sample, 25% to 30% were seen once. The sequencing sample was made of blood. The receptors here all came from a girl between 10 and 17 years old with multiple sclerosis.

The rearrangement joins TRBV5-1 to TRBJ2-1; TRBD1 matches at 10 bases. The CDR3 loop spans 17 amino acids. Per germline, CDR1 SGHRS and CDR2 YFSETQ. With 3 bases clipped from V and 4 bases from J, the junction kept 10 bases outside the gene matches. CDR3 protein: CASSSGVTGGIYNEQFF. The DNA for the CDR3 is TGCGCCAGCAGCTCGGGGGTGACAGGGGGCATTTACAATGAGCAGTTCTTC.

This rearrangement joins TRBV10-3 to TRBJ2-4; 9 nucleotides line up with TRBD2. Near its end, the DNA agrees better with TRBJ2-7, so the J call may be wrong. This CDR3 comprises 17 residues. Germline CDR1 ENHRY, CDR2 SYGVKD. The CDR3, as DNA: TGTGCCATCAGTGACTCGTCCAGGCGGGAGGGCCTTTTCGAGCAGTACTTC. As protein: CAISDSSRREGLFEQYF.

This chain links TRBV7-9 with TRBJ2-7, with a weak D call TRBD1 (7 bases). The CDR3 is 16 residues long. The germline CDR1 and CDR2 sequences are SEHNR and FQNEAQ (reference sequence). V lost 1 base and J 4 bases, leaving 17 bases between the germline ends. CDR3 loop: CASSLDSEGASYEQYF. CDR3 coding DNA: TGTGCCAGCAGCTTAGACTCGGAGGGGGCTTCATACGAGCAGTACTTC.

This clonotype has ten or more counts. Written as DNA, the CDR3 is TGCAGCGTTGCTCCTTATACGCAGTATTTT. Translation gives CSVAPYTQYF. This rearrangement joins TRBV29-1 to TRBJ2-3, with D unresolved. CDR3 length: 10 residues. Trimming took 4 bases from V and 7 from J, leaving 6 bases between them. In germline, CDR1 is SQVTM, CDR2 ANQGSEA.

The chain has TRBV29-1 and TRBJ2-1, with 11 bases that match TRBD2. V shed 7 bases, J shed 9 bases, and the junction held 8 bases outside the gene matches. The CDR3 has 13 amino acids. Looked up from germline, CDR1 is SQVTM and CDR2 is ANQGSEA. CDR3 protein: CSGRIGLAGEQFF. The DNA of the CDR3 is TGCAGCGGTCGAATTGGACTAGCGGGTGAGCAGTTCTTC.